This TCR beta chain was sequenced for a study of blood T cell repertoires in COVID-19. Overall study context: Spain, Italy and the United States supplied samples that represented acute and convalescent COVID-19. From T cells, B-cell-depleted T cells, or PBMCs came the material, which was cDNA or gDNA.

The assay was immunoSEQ multiplex PCR, and TCRdb's table has in-frame clones only and misses some. Of roughly 250,000 clones in the sample, around 89% were seen once. Self-reported history from a screening survey and questionnaire set each donor's cohort. The J segment lost 8 bases and the V segment lost 4 bases, leaving 11 bases of the junction unmatched. The CDR3 loop spans 15 amino acids. Per germline, CDR1 MNHEY and CDR2 SVGAGI. The chain recombines TRBV6-5 with TRBJ1-2; 9 nucleotides agree with TRBD1. The clonotype comes from a man between 50 and 59 years old who had been exposed to COVID-19. Sequenced sample: PBMCs or T cells enriched from blood (not recorded which). The CDR3 nucleotides read TGTGCCAGCAGTTCAACCCTAGGACAGGGGAAAGGCTACACCTTC. Amino acids: CASSSTLGQGKGYTF.